A selection of T cell receptor beta chains follows, all from one sample in a study of T cells after yellow fever vaccination. Using its own MiXCR run on the 5' RACE reads, TCRdb lists one record per CDR3 protein. The sample has about 320,000 distinct CDR3 sequences; around a tenth are singletons. This specimen was CD4+ T cells sorted from PBMCs, taken 45 days after the yellow fever booster vaccination. The receptors originated from a young man who received the YFV17D yellow fever vaccine. Both conserved end residues are part of each CDR3. D genes are given only for firm matches. Clone size is given for some rows only: seen once, a few or many times, or a class if the clone is expanded.

TRBV4-1	TRBJ2-3	TRBD2	.	CASSQDLAGGTIEDTQYF	TGCGCCAGCAGCCAAGATCTCGCGGGGGGGACGATTGAAGATACGCAGTATTTT
TRBV5-8	TRBJ2-1	.	many	CASSLNSRDNEQFF	TGTGCCAGCAGCTTGAATTCCAGGGATAATGAGCAGTTCTTC
TRBV9	TRBJ2-3	TRBD2	.	CASSVSGGEDTQYF	TGTGCCAGCAGCGTTAGCGGGGGTGAAGATACGCAGTATTTT
TRBV6-1	TRBJ2-1	TRBD2	many	CASNRLAGNNEQFF	TGTGCCAGCAACCGACTAGCGGGGAACAATGAGCAGTTCTTC
TRBV19	TRBJ2-1	TRBD2	.	CASSTTSGGNNEQFF	TGTGCCAGTAGTACGACTAGCGGGGGCAACAATGAGCAGTTCTTC
TRBV27	TRBJ2-3	TRBD1	.	CASRSGTGVTDTQYF	TGTGCCAGCAGGTCCGGGACAGGGGTCACAGATACGCAGTATTTT
TRBV12-3/TRBV12-4	TRBJ2-5	.	.	CASCTGTTLEETQYF	TGTGCCAGTTGTACCGGGACAACCTTGGAAGAGACCCAGTACTTC
TRBV4-2	TRBJ2-3	.	.	CASRQDSTVPTQYF	TGTGCCAGCCGCCAAGATAGTACGGTTCCTACGCAGTATTTT
TRBV6-2/TRBV6-3	TRBJ1-1	TRBD1	few	CASSPGQRNTEAFF	TGTGCCAGCAGTCCGGGACAGAGGAACACTGAAGCTTTCTTT
TRBV28	TRBJ2-1	.	many	CASRTPGLLREQFF	TGTGCCAGCAGGACCCCGGGACTGCTGCGAGAGCAGTTCTTC
TRBV5-1	TRBJ1-2	.	.	CASSLGSSLYGYTF	TGCGCCAGCAGCTTGGGGTCCTCCCTCTATGGCTACACCTTC
TRBV28	TRBJ1-5	.	.	CASSSPGGNQPQHF	TGTGCCAGCAGTTCGCCAGGAGGGAATCAGCCCCAGCATTTT
TRBV2	TRBJ1-2	.	few	CASFRPGANYGYTF	TGTGCCAGCTTCAGGCCCGGCGCTAACTATGGCTACACCTTC
TRBV7-9	TRBJ2-2	.	many	CASSPLGSYTGELFF	TGTGCCAGCAGCCCCCTGGGGAGCTACACCGGGGAGCTGTTTTTT
TRBV23-1	TRBJ1-1	.	.	CASSLSRGNTEAFF	TGCGCCAGCAGTCTGAGCCGGGGAAACACTGAAGCTTTCTTT
TRBV20-1	TRBJ2-5	TRBD1	.	CSARGTGGETQYF	TGCAGTGCTAGAGGGACAGGGGGAGAGACCCAGTACTTC
TRBV5-1	TRBJ1-1	.	few	CASTGDMNTEAFF	TGCGCCAGCACGGGGGATATGAACACTGAAGCTTTCTTT
TRBV4-3	TRBJ2-3	TRBD2	few	CASSQATLAGGTDTQYF	TGCGCCAGCAGCCAAGCGACCCTAGCGGGAGGCACAGATACGCAGTATTTT
TRBV3-1	TRBJ2-5	TRBD2	many	CASSRIGGGTETQYF	TGTGCCAGCAGCCGCATCGGCGGGGGGACAGAGACCCAGTACTTC
TRBV7-2	TRBJ1-4	TRBD1	many	CASSLDGTDEKLFF	TGTGCCAGCAGCTTAGACGGGACAGATGAAAAACTGTTTTTT
TRBV5-1	TRBJ2-5	.	many	CASSLAGPGRETQYF	TGCGCCAGCAGCTTGGCCGGGCCAGGGCGCGAGACCCAGTACTTC
TRBV4-3	TRBJ2-3	.	many	CASSQDQSTDTQYF	TGCGCCAGCAGCCAAGATCAGAGCACAGATACGCAGTATTTT
TRBV20-1	TRBJ2-5	TRBD2	few	CSANGLAVNQETQYF	TGCAGTGCTAACGGACTAGCGGTAAACCAAGAGACCCAGTACTTC
TRBV5-5	TRBJ1-5	TRBD1	.	CASSNSTGVLKGEPQHF	TGTGCCAGCAGTAATTCGACAGGGGTCCTTAAGGGTGAGCCCCAGCATTTT
TRBV7-2	TRBJ2-3	.	few	CASSLAGGPADTQYF	TGTGCCAGCAGCTTAGCGGGGGGCCCAGCAGATACGCAGTATTTT
TRBV10-2	TRBJ2-7	TRBD2	many	CASSEALAELSYEQYF	TGCGCCAGCAGTGAGGCCCTAGCGGAACTGTCCTACGAGCAGTACTTC
TRBV21-1	TRBJ2-5	.	.	CASSKVATGETQYF	TGTGCCAGCAGCAAAGTAGCTACGGGGGAGACCCAGTACTTC
TRBV6-5	TRBJ2-6	.	many	CASSSGANVLTF	TGTGCCAGCAGCTCTGGGGCCAACGTCCTGACTTTC
TRBV30	TRBJ2-7	.	few	CAYSHRVEQYF	TGTGCCTACTCCCACAGGGTGGAGCAGTACTTC
TRBV27	TRBJ2-3	TRBD1	.	CASSLRGQGRDTQYF	TGTGCCAGCAGTTTAAGGGGGCAGGGAAGGGATACGCAGTATTTT
TRBV5-1	TRBJ2-5	TRBD2	.	CASSLRWTSEETQYF	TGCGCCAGCAGCTTGCGGTGGACTAGCGAGGAGACCCAGTACTTC
TRBV7-2	TRBJ1-5	TRBD1	many	CASSARQGQPQHF	TGTGCCAGCAGCGCCAGACAGGGGCAGCCCCAGCATTTT
TRBV5-6	TRBJ2-1	.	.	CASSLYLANLNEQFF	TGTGCCAGCAGCTTGTATCTCGCTAACCTCAATGAGCAGTTCTTC
TRBV6-6	TRBJ2-7	TRBD1	few	CASSLDRATYEQYF	TGTGCCAGCAGTCTGGACAGGGCGACGTACGAGCAGTACTTC
TRBV4-3	TRBJ1-2	.	few	CASSQDRSSYGYTF	TGCGCCAGCAGCCAAGATCGCAGTTCCTATGGCTACACCTTC
TRBV7-2	TRBJ2-1	.	many	CASSGLRGRGEQFF	TGTGCCAGCAGCGGCTTACGGGGGCGAGGAGAGCAGTTCTTC
TRBV9	TRBJ2-1	TRBD2	few	CASSVKLAGGQHEQFF	TGTGCCAGCAGCGTAAAATTGGCGGGGGGGCAGCATGAGCAGTTCTTC
TRBV6-5	TRBJ1-3	.	.	CASSSQGIENTTYF	TGTGCCAGCAGTTCTCAGGGGATCGAAAACACCACATATTTT
TRBV20-1	TRBJ2-1	.	few	CSASLSDNEQFF	TGCAGTGCTAGCCTTTCAGACAATGAGCAGTTCTTC
TRBV2	TRBJ2-4	.	few	CASRRRENIQYF	TGTGCCAGCAGGAGACGCGAGAACATTCAGTACTTC
TRBV5-1	TRBJ2-5	.	.	CASSLMGTAGETQYF	TGCGCCAGCAGCTTAATGGGTACAGCGGGCGAGACCCAGTACTTC
TRBV6-2/TRBV6-3	TRBJ1-1	.	.	CASSYFPLFRDKAFF	TGTGCCAGCAGTTACTTCCCCCTCTTCCGGGACAAAGCTTTCTTT
TRBV20-1	TRBJ2-5	TRBD1	.	CSALEGDRGQETQYF	TGCAGTGCCCTTGAAGGAGACAGGGGGCAAGAGACCCAGTACTTC